A single TCR beta chain is shown here with its context. Its antigen is not known. Libraries were prepared by immunoSEQ multiplex PCR; TCRdb keeps only in-frame clonotypes and omits some of them. This sample has roughly 100,000 clones, with 80% to 90% found just once. This sample is drawn from a study of T cell responses to AZD1222 COVID-19 vaccine. General study results and limits: Following two doses of AZD1222, Spike-specific TCR breadth and depth rose.

The CDR3 loop spans 13 amino acids. The V gene's germline CDR1 is MNHEY and CDR2 SVGAGI. J gave up 10 bases and V 10 bases, and 8 bases lay outside the gene matches. The sequence was collected from an adult in good health. Source: peripheral blood, taken on day 0 of AZD1222 vaccination. The chain employs TRBV6-5 and TRBJ1-6, with 9 bases matching TRBD1. The CDR3 nucleotides read TGTGCCACCAACTGGGACAGGGAATCACCCCTCCACTTT. Translation gives CATNWDRESPLHF.